The 21 T cell receptor beta chains below were found in one sample sequenced in a study of monozygotic twins with inflammatory bowel disease. TCRdb reanalyzed the 5' RACE reads and collapses them to one entry per CDR3 protein, without DNA. Its listing shows about 140,000 distinct CDR3 sequences. The specimen sequenced was blood. Every receptor here comes from a human donor with ulcerative colitis or Crohn's disease, or a healthy co-twin of an affected twin (not recorded which).

The chain couples TRBV11-2 to TRBJ2-4; TCRdb reports TRBD1, a call that lacks DNA to check it against. This CDR3 has 18 amino acids. Germline CDR1 and CDR2: SGHAT and FQNNGV. The CDR3 sequence is CASSLFGGAGATKNIQYF.

The rearrangement uses TRBV6-1 and TRBJ2-1; TCRdb outputs TRBD2, but without DNA this stays unchecked. This CDR3 region has 16 residues. Germline V lookup: CDR1 MNHNS, CDR2 SASEGT. CDR3 sequence reads: CASTNSGLEGRNEQFF.

The chain combines TRBV30 with TRBJ1-6; TCRdb calls TRBD1, which cannot be checked without DNA. This CDR3 has 15 residues. From germline, CDR1 is GTSNPN and CDR2 SVGIG (reference sequence). The CDR3 spells CAWNEQGSSYSPLHF.

The chain is built from TRBV24-1 and TRBJ2-1. The CDR3 length is 13 residues. From germline, CDR1 is KGHDR and CDR2 SFDVKD. This chain's CDR3 is CATSDQKLHEQFF.

The V call is TRBV5-1, the J call TRBJ2-2. The CDR3 sequence is 14 residues long. The V gene's germline CDR1 is SGHRS and CDR2 YFSETQ. CDR3 in amino acids: CASSLDRLTGELFF.

The chain couples TRBV3-1 to TRBJ2-1; TCRdb's assignment of TRBD2 cannot be checked, as there is no DNA. The germline CDR1 and CDR2 sequences are LGHDT and YNNKEL (reference sequence). The CDR3 totals 16 residues. Here the CDR3 reads CASSHGTSGTGNEQFF.

The J gene is TRBJ2-5, the V gene TRBV4-3; the TCRdb D gene call, TRBD2, has no DNA to confirm it. In germline, CDR1 is LGHNA, CDR2 YSLEER. The CDR3 spans 15 residues. CDR3 loop: CASSQDLTSGETQYF.

This chain connects TRBV7-2 to TRBJ2-1; TCRdb's D call of TRBD2 is untestable without DNA. CDR1 is SGHTA and CDR2 is FQGNSA in the germline V gene. The CDR3 loop spans 20 amino acids. CDR3 sequence reads: CASSFVRSGRAGGKYNEQFF.

The CDR3 reads CSARDLQITDTQYF. This sequence joins TRBV20-1 and TRBJ2-3. The V gene's germline CDR1 is DFQATT and CDR2 SNEGSKA (reference sequence). This CDR3 has 14 amino acids.

The chain couples TRBV7-9 to TRBJ2-7; checking the TCRdb D call of TRBD2 is not possible without DNA. The CDR3 totals 15 residues. Germline V CDR1 and CDR2: SEHNR, FQNEAQ (reference sequence). CDR3 sequence reads: CASSSWGASSYEQYF.

The chain employs TRBV5-1 and TRBJ2-2; the D gene TCRdb calls, TRBD1, cannot be checked with no DNA. This CDR3 spans 16 amino acids. Germline values: CDR1 SGHRS, CDR2 YFSETQ. This CDR3 reads CASVPGSGANTGELFF. The whole variable domain, remainder taken from reference TRBV5-1 and TRBJ2-2, is KAGVTQTPRYLIKTRGQQVTLSCSPISGHRSVSWYQQTPGQGLQFLFEYFSETQRNKGNFPGRFSGRQFSNSRSEMNVSTLELGDSALYLCASVPGSGANTGELFFGEGSRLTVL.

This chain links TRBV12-3 or TRBV12-4 with TRBJ1-5. This CDR3 spans 13 amino acids. The CDR3 here is CASSRGENQPQHF.

V gene TRBV30 combines with J gene TRBJ2-7; TCRdb calls TRBD1, which cannot be checked without DNA. The CDR3 runs to 12 residues. Per germline, CDR1 GTSNPN and CDR2 SVGIG (reference sequence). The CDR3 sequence: CAWSGTSTEQYF.

The chain couples TRBV6-2 or TRBV6-3 to TRBJ2-1. The CDR3 has 13 residues. Per germline, CDR1 MNHEY and CDR2 SVGEGT. The CDR3 here is CASRLSSYNEQFF.

V gene TRBV27 combines with J gene TRBJ2-2; TCRdb picks TRBD2, but there is no DNA to check that call. Germline V gene lookup returns CDR1 MNHEY and CDR2 SMNVEV (reference sequence). The CDR3 contains 15 residues. CDR3: CASSGLAGVTGELFF.

V and J are TRBV5-1 and TRBJ2-7; TCRdb designates TRBD2, a call that cannot be tested without DNA. The CDR3 length is 16 residues. Germline CDR1 reads SGHRS; CDR2 reads YFSETQ. CDR3 in amino acids: CASRRVELATSDEQYF.

The chain has TRBV14 and TRBJ1-1; checking the TCRdb D call of TRBD1 is not possible without DNA. Germline CDR1 reads SGHDN; CDR2 reads FVKESK. CDR3 length: 15 amino acids. This chain's CDR3 is CASSQQHTAGAEAFF.

V usage is TRBV7-9 and J usage is TRBJ2-1. The CDR3 sequence is 12 residues long. From germline, CDR1 is SEHNR and CDR2 FQNEAQ (reference sequence). CDR3 region: CASYLGNNEQFF. The full variable domain, in which reference TRBV7-9 and TRBJ2-1 provide the parts outside the CDR3, is DTGVSQNPRHKITKRGQNVTFRCDPISEHNRLYWYRQTLGQGPEFLTYFQNEAQLEKSRLLSDRFSAERPKGSFSTLEIQRTEQGDSAMYLCASYLGNNEQFFGPGTRLTVL.

The chain uses TRBV2 and TRBJ2-1; the D gene TCRdb calls, TRBD2, cannot be checked with no DNA. The CDR3 spans 16 residues. CDR1 is SNHLY, CDR2 FYNNEI, per germline. The chain's CDR3 is CANSARGREFYNEQFF. Full variable domain (rest looked up from reference TRBV2 and TRBJ2-1): EPEVTQTPSHQVTQMGQEVILRCVPISNHLYFYWYRQILGQKVEFLVSFYNNEISEKSEIFDDQFSVERPDGSNFTLKIRSTKLEDSAMYFCANSARGREFYNEQFFGPGTRLTVL.

The chain links TRBV14 to TRBJ2-3. CDR3 length: 15 amino acids. Germline CDR1 and CDR2: SGHDN and FVKESK. Here the CDR3 reads CASSQPTLGTDTQYF.

The chain recombines TRBV30 with TRBJ1-3. This CDR3 spans 13 amino acids. Germline CDR1 and CDR2: GTSNPN and SVGIG (reference sequence). The CDR3 protein is CAWSDTGRNTIYF.